This T cell receptor beta chain came from a study of blood T cell repertoires in COVID-19. Study-wide background: The samples span acute and convalescent COVID-19 from the United States, Italy and Spain. Sample material is recorded as cDNA or gDNA derived from T cells, B-cell-depleted T cells, or PBMCs.

Sequenced by immunoSEQ multiplex PCR; TCRdb stores in-frame clones only, minus some. The sample records about 200,000 clones, roughly 86% being singletons. A few counts support this clone. The ends were cut back, 5 bases at V and 4 bases at J, with 12 bases in the middle. Germline values: CDR1 SGHDT, CDR2 YYEEEE. The CDR3 is made up of 13 amino acids. This TCR came from a young man with active or convalescent COVID-19. The sequencing sample was made of peripheral blood. The rearrangement links TRBV5-6 to TRBJ1-1; D is ambiguous. This chain's CDR3 is CASRLGRTTEAFF. The CDR3 coding sequence is TGTGCCAGCAGACTGGGGAGAACCACTGAAGCTTTCTTT.